The source of this T cell receptor (beta chain) is a study of blood T cell repertoires in COVID-19. The wider study: Some COVID-19 samples were acute and others convalescent; all came from the United States, Italy and Spain.

Assay: immunoSEQ multiplex PCR; the TCRdb copy retains only in-frame clones and omits some. The data show approximately 440,000 clones, 90% seen once. The CDR3 consists of 14 residues. Germline V gene data show CDR1 as SGHNT and CDR2 as YYREEE (reference sequence). J was trimmed by 5 bases and V by 3 bases; bases with no gene match: 7. All enrollees were roughly 18 to 100 years old and from about two dozen US areas. Recovered status in Cohort 3 required two negative PCRs, clearance, or symptom resolution. Sequenced input: PBMCs or T cells enriched from blood (not recorded which). The receptor comes from a man younger than 30 who had recovered from COVID-19. The V gene is TRBV5-4, the J gene TRBJ1-2, with 7 bases aligning to TRBD1. The CDR3 region is CASSSWTGSYGYTF. CDR3 coding DNA: TGTGCCAGCAGCTCCTGGACAGGTTCTTATGGCTACACCTTC.